The source of this T cell receptor (beta chain) is a study of cytomegalovirus exposure and HLA in healthy donors. 60 Vbeta and 13 Jbeta primers were used in PCR. TCRdb's copy holds only in-frame clones and misses some; the assay was immunoSEQ multiplex PCR. The profile covers 140,000 or so clones, with just over 70% appearing a single time and 1.5% to 2% taken by the ten largest. The CDR3 is made up of 15 amino acids. The V gene's germline CDR1 is MNHNS and CDR2 SASEGT. The junction had 7 bases not matched to a gene; V was cut back by 6 bases and J by 6 bases. The chain links TRBV6-1 to TRBJ2-1; 11 bases match TRBD2. The source of this sequence is a woman younger than 45 in good health and CMV-seronegative. The specimen was PBMCs. CDR3 nucleotides: TGTGCCAGCAGCCGAACTAGCGGGGGCTTCAATGAGCAGTTCTTC. It encodes CASSRTSGGFNEQFF.